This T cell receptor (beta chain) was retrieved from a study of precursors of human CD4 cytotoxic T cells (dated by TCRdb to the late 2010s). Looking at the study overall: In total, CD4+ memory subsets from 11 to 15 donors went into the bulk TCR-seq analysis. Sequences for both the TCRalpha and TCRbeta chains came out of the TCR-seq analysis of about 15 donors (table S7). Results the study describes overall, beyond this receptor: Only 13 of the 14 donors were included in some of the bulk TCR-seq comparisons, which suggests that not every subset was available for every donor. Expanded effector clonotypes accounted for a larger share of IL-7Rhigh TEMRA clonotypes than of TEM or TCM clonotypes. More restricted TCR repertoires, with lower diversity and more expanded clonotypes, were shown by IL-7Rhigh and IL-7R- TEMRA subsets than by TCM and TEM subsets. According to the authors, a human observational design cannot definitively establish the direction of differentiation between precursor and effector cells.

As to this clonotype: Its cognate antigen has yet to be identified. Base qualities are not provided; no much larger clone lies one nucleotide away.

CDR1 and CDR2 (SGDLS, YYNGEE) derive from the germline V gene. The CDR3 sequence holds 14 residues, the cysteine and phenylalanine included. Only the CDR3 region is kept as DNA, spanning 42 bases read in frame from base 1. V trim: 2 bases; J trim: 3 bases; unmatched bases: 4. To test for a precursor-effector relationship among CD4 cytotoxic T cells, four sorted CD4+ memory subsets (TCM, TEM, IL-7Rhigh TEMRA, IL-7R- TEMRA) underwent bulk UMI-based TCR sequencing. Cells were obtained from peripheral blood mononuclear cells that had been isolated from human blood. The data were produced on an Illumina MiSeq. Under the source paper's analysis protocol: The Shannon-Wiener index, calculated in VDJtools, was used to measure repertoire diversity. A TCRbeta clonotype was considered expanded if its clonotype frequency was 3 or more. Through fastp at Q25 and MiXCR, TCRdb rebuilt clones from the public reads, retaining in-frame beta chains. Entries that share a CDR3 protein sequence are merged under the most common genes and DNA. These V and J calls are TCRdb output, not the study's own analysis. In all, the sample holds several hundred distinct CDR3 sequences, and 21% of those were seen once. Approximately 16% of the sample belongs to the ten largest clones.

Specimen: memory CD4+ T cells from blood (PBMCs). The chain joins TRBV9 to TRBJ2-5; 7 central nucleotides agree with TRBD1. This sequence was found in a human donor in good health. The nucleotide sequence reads TGTGCCAGCAGCGTGACAGGGATGAAAGAGACCCAGTACTTC. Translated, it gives CASSVTGMKETQYF.